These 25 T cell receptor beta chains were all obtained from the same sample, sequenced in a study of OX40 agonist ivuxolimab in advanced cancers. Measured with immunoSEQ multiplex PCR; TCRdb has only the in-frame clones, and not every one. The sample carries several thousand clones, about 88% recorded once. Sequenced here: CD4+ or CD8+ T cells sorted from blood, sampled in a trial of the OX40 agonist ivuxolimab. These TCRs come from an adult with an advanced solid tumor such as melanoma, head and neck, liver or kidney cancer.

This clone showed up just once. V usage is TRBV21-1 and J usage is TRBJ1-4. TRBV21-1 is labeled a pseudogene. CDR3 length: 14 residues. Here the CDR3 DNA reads TGTGCCAACAGGGGGAGGGTTAGTAGTGAAAAACTGTTTTTT. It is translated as CANRGRVSSEKLFF.

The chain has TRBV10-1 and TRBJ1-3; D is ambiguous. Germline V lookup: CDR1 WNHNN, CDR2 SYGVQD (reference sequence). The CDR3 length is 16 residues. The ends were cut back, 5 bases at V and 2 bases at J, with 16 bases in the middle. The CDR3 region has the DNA TGCGCCAGCAGTCCGTCCCGTCGGGGAGCTGGAAACACCATATATTTT. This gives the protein CASSPSRRGAGNTIYF.

DNA for the CDR3: TGCGCCAGCAGTCTTCCATTCCCGGGACAGGGGACTGGCTACACCTTC. It encodes CASSLPFPGQGTGYTF. The rearrangement uses TRBV4-1 and TRBJ1-2, with 10 bases aligning to TRBD1. Germline loops: CDR1 MGHRA, CDR2 YSYEKL. Losses at the gene ends were 6 bases for V and 7 bases for J; bases not matched to a gene: 14. The CDR3 consists of 16 residues.

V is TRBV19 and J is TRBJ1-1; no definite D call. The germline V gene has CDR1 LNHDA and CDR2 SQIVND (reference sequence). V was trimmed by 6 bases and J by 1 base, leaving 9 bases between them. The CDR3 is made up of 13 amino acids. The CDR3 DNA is TGTGCCAGTAGGCCCTACAGGAACACTGAAGCTTTCTTT. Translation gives CASRPYRNTEAFF.

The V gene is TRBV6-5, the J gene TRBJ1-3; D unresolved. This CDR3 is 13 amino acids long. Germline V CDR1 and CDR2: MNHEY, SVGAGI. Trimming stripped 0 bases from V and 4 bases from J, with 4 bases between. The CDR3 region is CASSYSLGNTIYF. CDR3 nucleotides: TGTGCCAGCAGTTACTCTTTGGGAAACACCATATATTTT.

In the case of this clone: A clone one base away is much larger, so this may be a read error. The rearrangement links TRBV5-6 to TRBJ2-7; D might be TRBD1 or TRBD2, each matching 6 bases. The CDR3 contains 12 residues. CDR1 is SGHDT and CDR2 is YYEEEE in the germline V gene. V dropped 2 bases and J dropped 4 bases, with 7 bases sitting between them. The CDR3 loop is CASSLGGYEQYF. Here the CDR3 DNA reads TGTGCCAGCAGCTTAGGGGGGTACGAGCAGTACTTC. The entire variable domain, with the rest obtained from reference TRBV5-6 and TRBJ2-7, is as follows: DAGVTQSPTHLIKTRGQQVTLRCSPKSGHDTVSWYQQALGQGPQFIFQYYEEEERQRGNFPDRFSGHQFPNYSSELNVNALLLGDSALYLCASSLGGYEQYFGPGTRLTVT.

The CDR3: CAISDEGARREKLFF. DNA of the CDR3: TGTGCCATCAGTGATGAAGGGGCGAGAAGAGAAAAACTGTTTTTT. The chain uses TRBV10-3 and TRBJ1-4; perhaps TRBD1 as D (5 bases). The V end was cut by 3 bases, the J end by 8 bases, with 16 bases between. CDR1 and CDR2 (germline): ENHRY, SYGVKD. This CDR3 is built from 15 residues.

The CDR3 DNA is TGTGCCAGCAGTTACTCAGGGGACTACGAGCAGTACTTC. Translated: CASSYSGDYEQYF. V gene TRBV6-6 combines with J gene TRBJ2-7; D is perhaps TRBD1 (5 bases). The CDR3 length is 13 residues. Germline values: CDR1 MNHNY, CDR2 SVGAGI (reference sequence). V was clipped by 0 bases and J by 3 bases, with 6 bases between them.

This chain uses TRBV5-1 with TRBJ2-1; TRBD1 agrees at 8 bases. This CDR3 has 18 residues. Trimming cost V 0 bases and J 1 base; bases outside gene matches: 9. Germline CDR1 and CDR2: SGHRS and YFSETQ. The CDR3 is CASSLAGGQVFSYNEQFF. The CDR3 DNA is TGCGCCAGCAGCTTGGCCGGGGGACAGGTTTTTTCCTACAATGAGCAGTTCTTC.

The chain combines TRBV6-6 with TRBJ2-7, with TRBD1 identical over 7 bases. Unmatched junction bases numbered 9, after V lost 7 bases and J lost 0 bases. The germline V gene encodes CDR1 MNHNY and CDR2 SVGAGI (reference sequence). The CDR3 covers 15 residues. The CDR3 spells CASTRDSLTSYEQYF. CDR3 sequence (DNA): TGTGCCAGCACTCGGGACAGCCTAACCTCCTACGAGCAGTACTTC.

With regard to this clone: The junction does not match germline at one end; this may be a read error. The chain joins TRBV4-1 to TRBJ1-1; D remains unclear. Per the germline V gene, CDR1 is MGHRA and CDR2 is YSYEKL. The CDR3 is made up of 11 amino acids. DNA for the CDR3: TGCGCCAGCAGCCAAGGGACTGGAGCTTTCTTT. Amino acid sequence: CASSQGTGAFF.

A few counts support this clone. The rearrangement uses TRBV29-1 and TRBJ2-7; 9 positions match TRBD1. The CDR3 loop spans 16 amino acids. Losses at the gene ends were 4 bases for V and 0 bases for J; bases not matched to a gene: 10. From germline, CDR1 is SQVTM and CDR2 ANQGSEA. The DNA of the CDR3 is TGCAGCGTTGTAACCGGACAGGGGATTTTCTCCTACGAGCAGTACTTC. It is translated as CSVVTGQGIFSYEQYF.

The CDR3 loop reads CASSQVARGDTQYF. As DNA, the CDR3 is TGTGCCAGCAGCCAAGTGGCCCGGGGAGATACGCAGTATTTT. This chain joins TRBV14 and TRBJ2-3, with a tentative D call TRBD2 (5 bases). Germline CDR1 SGHDN, CDR2 FVKESK. V was trimmed by 1 base and J by 5 bases, leaving 10 bases between them. The CDR3 is made up of 14 amino acids.

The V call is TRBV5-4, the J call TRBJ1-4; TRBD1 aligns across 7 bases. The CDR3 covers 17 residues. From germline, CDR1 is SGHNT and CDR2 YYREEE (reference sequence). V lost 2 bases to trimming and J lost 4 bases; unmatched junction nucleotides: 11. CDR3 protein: CASSFEDRVRGNEKLFF. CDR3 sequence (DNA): TGTGCCAGCAGCTTTGAAGACAGGGTTAGGGGTAATGAAAAACTGTTTTTT.

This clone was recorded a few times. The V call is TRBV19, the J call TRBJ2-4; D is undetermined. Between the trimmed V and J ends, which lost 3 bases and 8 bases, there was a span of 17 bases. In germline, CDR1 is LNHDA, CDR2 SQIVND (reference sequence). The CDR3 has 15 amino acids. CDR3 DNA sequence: TGTGCCAGTAGTATTAATGGGTACCCGCCAGACATTCAGTACTTC. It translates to CASSINGYPPDIQYF.

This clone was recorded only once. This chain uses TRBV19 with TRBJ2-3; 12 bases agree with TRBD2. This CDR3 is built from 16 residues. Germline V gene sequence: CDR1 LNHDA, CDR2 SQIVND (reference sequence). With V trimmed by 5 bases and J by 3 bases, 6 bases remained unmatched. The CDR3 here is CASSPLAGGLTDTQYF. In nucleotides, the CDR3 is TGTGCCAGTAGTCCCCTAGCGGGGGGGCTAACAGATACGCAGTATTTT.

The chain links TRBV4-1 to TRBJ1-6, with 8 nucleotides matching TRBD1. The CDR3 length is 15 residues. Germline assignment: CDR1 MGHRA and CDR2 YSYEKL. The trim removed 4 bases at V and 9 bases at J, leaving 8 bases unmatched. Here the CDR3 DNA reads TGCGCCAGCAGCCGAGAGACAGGGGTCCGTTCACCCCTCCACTTT. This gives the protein CASSRETGVRSPLHF.

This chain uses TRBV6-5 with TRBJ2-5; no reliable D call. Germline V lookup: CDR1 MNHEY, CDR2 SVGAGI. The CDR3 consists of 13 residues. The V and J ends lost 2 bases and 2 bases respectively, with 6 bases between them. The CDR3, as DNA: TGTGCCAGCAGTTACCCAGATCAAGAGACCCAGTACTTC. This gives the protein CASSYPDQETQYF.

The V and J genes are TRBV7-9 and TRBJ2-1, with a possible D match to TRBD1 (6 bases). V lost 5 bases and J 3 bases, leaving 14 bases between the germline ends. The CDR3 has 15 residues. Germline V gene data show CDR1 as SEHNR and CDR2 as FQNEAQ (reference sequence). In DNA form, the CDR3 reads TGTGCCAGCAGCCCCTCCGGGACACGCTACAATGAGCAGTTCTTC. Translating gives CASSPSGTRYNEQFF.

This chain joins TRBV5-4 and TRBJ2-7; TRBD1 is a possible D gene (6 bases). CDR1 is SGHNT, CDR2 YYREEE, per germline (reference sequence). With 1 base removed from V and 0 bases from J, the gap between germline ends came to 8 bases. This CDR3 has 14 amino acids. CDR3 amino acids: CASSLWDISYEQYF. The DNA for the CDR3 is TGTGCCAGCAGCTTGTGGGACATCTCCTACGAGCAGTACTTC.

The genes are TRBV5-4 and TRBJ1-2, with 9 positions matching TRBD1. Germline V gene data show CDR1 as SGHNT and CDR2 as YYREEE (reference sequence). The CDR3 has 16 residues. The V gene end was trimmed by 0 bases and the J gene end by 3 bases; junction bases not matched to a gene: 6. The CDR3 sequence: CASSLEDRGAYYGYTF. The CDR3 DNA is TGTGCCAGCAGCTTGGAGGACAGGGGCGCCTACTATGGCTACACCTTC.

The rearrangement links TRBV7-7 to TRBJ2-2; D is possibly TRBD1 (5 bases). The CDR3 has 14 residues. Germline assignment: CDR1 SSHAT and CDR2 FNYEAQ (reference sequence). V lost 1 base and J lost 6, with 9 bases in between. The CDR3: CASSLGSGPGELFF. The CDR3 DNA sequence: TGTGCCAGCAGCTTAGGCTCAGGGCCCGGGGAGCTGTTTTTT.

The DNA of the CDR3 is TGTGCCAGCAGTGGGGTGAGCACAGATACGCAGTATTTT. Translating gives CASSGVSTDTQYF. This chain connects TRBV25-1 to TRBJ2-3; D is uncertain. Germline V gene sequence: CDR1 MGHDK, CDR2 SYGVNS. This CDR3 is built from 13 residues. With 4 bases removed from V and 0 bases from J, the gap between germline ends came to 5 bases.

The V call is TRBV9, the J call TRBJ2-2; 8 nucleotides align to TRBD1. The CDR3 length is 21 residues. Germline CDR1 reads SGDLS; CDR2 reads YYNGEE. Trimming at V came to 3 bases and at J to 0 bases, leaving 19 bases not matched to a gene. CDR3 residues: CASSARNPGQGIRSNTGELFF. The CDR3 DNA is TGTGCCAGCAGCGCTCGAAACCCCGGACAGGGTATCAGGTCGAACACCGGGGAGCTGTTTTTT.

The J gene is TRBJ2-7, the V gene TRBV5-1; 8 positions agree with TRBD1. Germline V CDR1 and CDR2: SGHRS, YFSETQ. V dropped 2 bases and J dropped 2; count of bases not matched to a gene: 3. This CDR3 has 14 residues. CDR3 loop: CASSLGQGAYEQYF. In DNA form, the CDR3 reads TGCGCCAGCAGCTTAGGACAGGGTGCCTACGAGCAGTACTTC.